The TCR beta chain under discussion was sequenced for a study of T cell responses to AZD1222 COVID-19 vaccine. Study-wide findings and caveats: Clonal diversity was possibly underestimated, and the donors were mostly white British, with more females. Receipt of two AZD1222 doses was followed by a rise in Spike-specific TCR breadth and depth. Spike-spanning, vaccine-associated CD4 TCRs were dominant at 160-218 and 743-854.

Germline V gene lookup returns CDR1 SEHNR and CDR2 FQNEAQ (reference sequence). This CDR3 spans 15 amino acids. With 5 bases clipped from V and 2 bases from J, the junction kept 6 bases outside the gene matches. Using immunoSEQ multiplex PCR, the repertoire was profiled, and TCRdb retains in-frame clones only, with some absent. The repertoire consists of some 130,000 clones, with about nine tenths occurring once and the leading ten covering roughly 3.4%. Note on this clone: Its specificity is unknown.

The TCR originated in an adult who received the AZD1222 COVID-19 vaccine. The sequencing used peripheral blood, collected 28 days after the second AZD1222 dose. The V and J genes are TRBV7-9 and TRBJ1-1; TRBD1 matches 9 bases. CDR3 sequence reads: CASSPDRGTNTEAFF. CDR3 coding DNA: TGTGCCAGCAGCCCGGACAGGGGAACTAACACTGAAGCTTTCTTT.